This T cell receptor beta chain was identified in a study of blood T cell repertoires in COVID-19. As for the study in general: COVID-19 samples from acute and convalescent phases originated in the United States, Italy and Spain. T cells, B-cell-depleted T cells, or PBMCs provided the cDNA or gDNA that served as material.

The CDR3 runs to 12 residues. Trimming took 3 bases from V and 7 from J; bases not matched to a gene: 1. CDR1 and CDR2 from the germline V gene are SGHRS and YFSETQ. The data were produced by immunoSEQ multiplex PCR, yet TCRdb's version contains in-frame clones alone and is incomplete. Here the sample spans approximately 300,000 clones, 80% to 90% being singletons. The chain combines TRBV5-1 with TRBJ1-2, with 9 positions matching TRBD1. Sequenced sample: peripheral blood. The source is a man in his late teens or twenties who had recovered from COVID-19. The CDR3 here is CASSWDRVGYTF. In DNA form, the CDR3 reads TGCGCCAGCAGCTGGGACAGGGTTGGCTACACCTTC. The full variable domain, with the rest looked up from reference TRBV5-1 and TRBJ1-2, is KAGVTQTPRYLIKTRGQQVTLSCSPISGHRSVSWYQQTPGQGLQFLFEYFSETQRNKGNFPGRFSGRQFSNSRSEMNVSTLELGDSALYLCASSWDRVGYTFGSGTRLTVV.